These 12 T cell receptor beta chains came from one sample sequenced in a study of T cells in women clearing cervical HPV infection. Assay used: immunoSEQ multiplex PCR; TCRdb lists only in-frame clones, some missing. The listing records nearly 20,000 clones. Input material: blood buffy coat. These receptors originate from a woman aged 18 to 75 with a cervical HPV16 infection that either progressed to CIN3+ or cleared (not recorded which).

With regard to this clone: The CDR3 end is not reached by the read, which stops 3 residues before it; the germline J gene fills it in. This chain uses TRBV20-1 with TRBJ1-3; D not certain. This CDR3 comprises 14 residues. Germline V gives CDR1 DFQATT, CDR2 SNEGSKA (reference sequence). The V end lost 3 bases, the J end lost 0 bases, and 9 bases lay between the germline ends. The CDR3 bases that were read are TGCAGTGCTAGCGCTACGTACTCTGGAAACACC. Translation gives CSASATYSGNT. The entire CDR3 sequence reads CSASATYSGNTIYF.

The CDR3 loop is CASSLDWTEPTLHF. CDR3 DNA (partial): TGCGCCAGCAGCTTGGACTGGACAGAACCCACC. The genes are TRBV5-1 and TRBJ1-6; TRBD1 is a possible D gene (6 bases). The read terminates 3 residues ahead of where the CDR3 ends, so the germline J gene completes it. The CDR3 is 14 amino acids. Germline V gene lookup returns CDR1 SGHRS and CDR2 YFSETQ.

As for this clone: Read sequence stops 3 residues before the CDR3 end, and the germline J gene provides the missing end. The gene calls are TRBV28 and TRBJ2-7; tentative D call: TRBD1 (5 bases). Trimming stripped 6 bases from V and 1 base from J, with 10 bases between. Germline values: CDR1 MDHEN, CDR2 SYDVKM. This CDR3 has 13 amino acids. CDR3 region: CASSEQVSYEQYF. The part of the CDR3 DNA that was read is TGTGCCAGCAGCGAACAGGTATCCTACGAG. Based on the CDR3 plus reference TRBV28 and TRBJ2-7, the full variable domain is DVKVTQSSRYLVKRTGEKVFLECVQDMDHENMFWYRQDPGLGLRLIYFSYDVKMKEKGDIPEGYSVSREKKERFSLILESASTNQTSMYLCASSEQVSYEQYFGPGTRLTVT.

Note on this clone: The read gets to within 3 residues of the CDR3 end, and the germline J gene fills in the rest. The same CDR3 is also encoded by other DNA sequences in this sample. The V and J genes are TRBV2 and TRBJ2-5, with a tentative D call TRBD2 (5 bases). The CDR3 runs to 13 residues. Per germline, CDR1 SNHLY and CDR2 FYNNEI. The V end lost 6 bases, the J end lost 0 bases, and 8 bases lay between the germline ends. The DNA read from the CDR3 is TGTGCCAGCAGAGGACTGGACCAAGAGACC. It translates to CASRGLDQET. The entire CDR3 protein is CASRGLDQETQYF.

Concerning this clone itself: The read gets to within 3 residues of the CDR3 end, and the germline J gene fills in the rest. This sequence joins TRBV10-2 and TRBJ2-1; a possible D gene is TRBD1 (6 bases). This CDR3 contains 13 residues. Trimming left V 8 bases short and J 8 bases short, with 16 bases between. The germline V gene has CDR1 WSHSY and CDR2 SAAADI. The part of the CDR3 DNA that was read is TGCGCCAGCTCCCACAGGGTCAGTTATGAG. This gives the protein CASSHRVSYE. The complete CDR3 protein is CASSHRVSYEQFF.

Note on this clone: The sequenced fragment ends 3 residues before the CDR3 boundary, so the rest is inferred from the germline J gene. V and J are TRBV2 and TRBJ2-5, with 10 nucleotides matching TRBD1. V lost 7 bases, J lost 1 base, and 6 bases stayed unmatched. CDR3 length: 15 amino acids. Germline CDR1 SNHLY, CDR2 FYNNEI. The CDR3 here is CASTPRDRGQETQYF. CDR3 DNA (partial): TGTGCCAGCACCCCCCGGGACAGGGGCCAAGAGACC.

Of note for this clone: Read coverage stops 3 residues before the CDR3 terminus; the germline J gene supplies the remainder. The chain couples TRBV6-1 to TRBJ2-7; D possibly corresponds to TRBD2 (6 bases). V lost 3 bases to trimming and J lost 1 base, with 13 bases between them. Germline loops: CDR1 MNHNS, CDR2 SASEGT. The CDR3 is 15 amino acids. The CDR3 sequence: CASSEVPGLSYEQYF. The sequenced part of the CDR3 DNA is TGTGCCAGCAGTGAGGTCCCGGGACTGTCCTACGAG.

The part of the CDR3 DNA that was read is TGTGCCAGCAGCCCCAACAGGGGCCCTTATTCACCC. Its translation is CASSPNRGPYSP. The full CDR3 protein reads CASSPNRGPYSPLHF. The chain employs TRBV5-4 and TRBJ1-6; 7 positions agree with TRBD1. The read terminates 3 residues before the CDR3 end, so the remaining end is supplied by the germline J gene. The germline V gene encodes CDR1 SGHNT and CDR2 YYREEE (reference sequence). This CDR3 has 15 amino acids. J gave up 8 bases and V 4 bases, and 9 bases lay outside the gene matches. The entire variable domain, with the rest obtained from reference TRBV5-4 and TRBJ1-6, is as follows: ETGVTQSPTHLIKTRGQQVTLRCSSQSGHNTVSWYQQALGQGPQFIFQYYREEENGRGNFPPRFSGLQFPNYSSELNVNALELDDSALYLCASSPNRGPYSPLHFGNGTRLTVT.

Its frequency marks this clone as medium-sized. The read ends 3 residues before the CDR3 terminus; that terminus is restored from the germline J gene. The chain joins TRBV18 to TRBJ1-1; D is unclear. The germline V gene encodes CDR1 KGHSH and CDR2 LQKENI. Trimming shortened V by 6 bases and J by 3 bases, and 11 bases separated the two germline ends. This CDR3 is 13 amino acids long. Here the CDR3 reads CASSPKRDTEAFF. The DNA read from the CDR3 is TGTGCCAGCTCCCCAAAGAGGGACACTGAA.

Comments on this clone: Sequencing ends 3 residues short of the CDR3 end; the germline J gene provides the rest. This chain joins TRBV30 and TRBJ1-5; 7 bases line up with TRBD1. The CDR3 loop spans 13 amino acids. Germline CDR1 reads GTSNPN; CDR2 reads SVGIG (reference sequence). V shed 0 bases, J shed 5 bases, and the junction held 1 base outside the gene matches. The CDR3: CAWSVQGDQPQHF. The part of the CDR3 DNA that was read is TGTGCCTGGAGTGTCCAGGGGGATCAGCCC. Filled out from reference TRBV30 and TRBJ1-5, the complete variable domain reads SQTIHQWPATLVQPVGSPLSLECTVEGTSNPNLYWYRQAAGRGLQLLFYSVGIGQISSEVPQNLSASRPQDRQFILSSKKLLLSDSGFYLCAWSVQGDQPQHFGDGTRLSIL.

By frequency, this clone registers medium-sized. The CDR3 goes on 3 residues after the read ends, and that part is filled in from the germline J gene. The rearrangement links TRBV10-3 to TRBJ1-2, with 7 bases identical to TRBD1. V shed 8 bases, J shed 3 bases, and the junction held 0 bases outside the gene matches. Germline-derived CDR1 and CDR2 are ENHRY and SYGVKD. The CDR3 has 11 amino acids. CDR3: CAIGQDYGYTF. CDR3 bases read: TGTGCCATCGGACAGGACTATGGC.

Turning to this clone: Read data end 3 residues before the CDR3 end; the end is taken from the germline J gene. The chain uses TRBV20-1 and TRBJ1-6; 10 bases map to TRBD1. This CDR3 is built from 14 residues. V was clipped by 2 bases and J by 7 bases; unmatched bases: 2. Germline V gene data show CDR1 as DFQATT and CDR2 as SNEGSKA (reference sequence). The part of the CDR3 DNA that was read is TGCAGTGCTAGACCGGGACAGGGGAATTCACCC. This gives the protein CSARPGQGNSP. The full CDR3 is CSARPGQGNSPLHF.